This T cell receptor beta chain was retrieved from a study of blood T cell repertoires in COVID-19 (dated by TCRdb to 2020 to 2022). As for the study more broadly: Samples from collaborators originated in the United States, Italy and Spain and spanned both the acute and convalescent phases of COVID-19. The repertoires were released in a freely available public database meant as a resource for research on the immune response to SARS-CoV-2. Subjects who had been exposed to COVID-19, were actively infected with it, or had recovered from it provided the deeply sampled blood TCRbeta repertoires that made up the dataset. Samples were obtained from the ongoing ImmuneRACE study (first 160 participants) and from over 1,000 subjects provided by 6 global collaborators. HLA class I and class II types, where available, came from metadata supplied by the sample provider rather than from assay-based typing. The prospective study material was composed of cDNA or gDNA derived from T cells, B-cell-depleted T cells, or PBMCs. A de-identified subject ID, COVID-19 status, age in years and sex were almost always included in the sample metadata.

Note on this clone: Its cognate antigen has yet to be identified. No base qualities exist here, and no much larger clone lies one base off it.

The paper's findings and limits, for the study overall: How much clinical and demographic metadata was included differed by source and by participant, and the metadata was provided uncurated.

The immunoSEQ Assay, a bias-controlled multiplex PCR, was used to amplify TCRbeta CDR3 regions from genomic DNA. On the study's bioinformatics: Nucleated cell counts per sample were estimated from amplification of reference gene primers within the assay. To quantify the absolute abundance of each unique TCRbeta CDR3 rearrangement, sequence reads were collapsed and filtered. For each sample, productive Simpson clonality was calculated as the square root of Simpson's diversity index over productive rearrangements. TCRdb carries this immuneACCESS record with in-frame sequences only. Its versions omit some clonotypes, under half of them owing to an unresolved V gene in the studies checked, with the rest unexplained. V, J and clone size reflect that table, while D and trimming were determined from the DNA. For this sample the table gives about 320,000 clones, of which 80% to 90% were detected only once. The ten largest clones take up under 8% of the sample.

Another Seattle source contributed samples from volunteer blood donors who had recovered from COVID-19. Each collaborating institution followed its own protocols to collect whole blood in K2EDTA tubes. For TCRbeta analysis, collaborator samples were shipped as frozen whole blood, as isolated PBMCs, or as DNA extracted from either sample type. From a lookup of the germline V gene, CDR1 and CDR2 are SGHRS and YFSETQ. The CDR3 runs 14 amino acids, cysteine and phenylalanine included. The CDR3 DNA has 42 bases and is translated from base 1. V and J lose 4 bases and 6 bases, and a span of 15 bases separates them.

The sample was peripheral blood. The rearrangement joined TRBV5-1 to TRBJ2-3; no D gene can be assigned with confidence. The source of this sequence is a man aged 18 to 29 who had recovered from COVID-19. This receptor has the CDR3 CASSHTEFKDTQYF. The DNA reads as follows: TGCGCCAGCAGCCACACAGAATTTAAGGATACGCAGTATTTT. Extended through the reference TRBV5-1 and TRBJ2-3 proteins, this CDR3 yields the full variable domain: KAGVTQTPRYLIKTRGQQVTLSCSPISGHRSVSWYQQTPGQGLQFLFEYFSETQRNKGNFPGRFSGRQFSNSRSEMNVSTLELGDSALYLCASSHTEFKDTQYFGPGTRLTVL.